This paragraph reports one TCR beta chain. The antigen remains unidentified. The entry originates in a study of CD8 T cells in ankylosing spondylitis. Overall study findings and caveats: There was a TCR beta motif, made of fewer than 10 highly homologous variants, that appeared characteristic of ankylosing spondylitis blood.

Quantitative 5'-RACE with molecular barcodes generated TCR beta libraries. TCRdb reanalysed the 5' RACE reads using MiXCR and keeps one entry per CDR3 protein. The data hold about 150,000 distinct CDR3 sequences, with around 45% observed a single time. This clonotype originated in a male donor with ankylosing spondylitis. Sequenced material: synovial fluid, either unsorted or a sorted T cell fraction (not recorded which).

The CDR3 is CASSLCTCLAPQDTQYF. CDR3 nucleotides: TGTGCCAGCAGTTTATGCACCTGTCTAGCCCCCCAAGATACGCAGTATTTT. The V gene is TRBV28, the J gene TRBJ2-3, with D perhaps matching TRBD2 (5 bases). V gave up 0 bases and J gave up 5 bases, with 18 bases separating them. The CDR3 is 17 residues long. In germline, CDR1 is MDHEN, CDR2 SYDVKM.